This TCR beta chain was captured by sequencing in a study of Tregs in tolerant kidney transplant recipients. Whole-study context: CFSE-labeled recipient PBMCs were cultured less than seven days with irradiated graft donor PBMCs, then FACS-sorted.

The CDR3 consists of 14 residues. V gave up 1 base and J gave up 8 bases, with 13 bases separating them. Germline CDR1 SGHTA, CDR2 FQGNSA. TCRdb keeps only in-frame clones here, not all; method: immunoSEQ multiplex PCR. The sample consists of 6,500 to 10,000 clones, roughly 44% of them appearing once. Only one count was recorded for this clone. Its target is not known. Source material: CD4+ T cells from blood cultured with allogeneic cells. The chain uses TRBV7-2 and TRBJ2-3, with D possibly TRBD2 on 6 matching bases. The source of this sequence is a human donor in good health. DNA of the CDR3: TGTGCCAGCAGCTTAGACCGGGGGATTTTTACGCAGTATTTT. It translates to CASSLDRGIFTQYF.